These 14 T cell receptor beta chains share one sample of origin, sequenced in a study of control samples from healthy donors and cancer patients. Assay used: immunoSEQ multiplex PCR; TCRdb lists only in-frame clones, some missing. The sample shows approximately 170,000 clones, roughly nine tenths of them seen only once. Sequencing was performed on blood. These receptors all stem from a woman aged 25 to 39 in good health.

V gene TRBV5-1 combines with J gene TRBJ1-2, with 11 nucleotides matching TRBD1. V lost 1 base and J lost 8; bases outside the gene matches: 4. CDR3 length equals 14 residues. Germline CDR1 and CDR2: SGHRS and YFSETQ. CDR3 residues: CASSLPGQGGGYTF. In DNA, the CDR3 is TGCGCCAGCAGCTTGCCGGGACAGGGGGGAGGCTACACCTTC.

This chain links TRBV9 with TRBJ1-2; the match to TRBD1 covers 8 bases. This CDR3 is 13 amino acids long. The germline V gene has CDR1 SGDLS and CDR2 YYNGEE. Unmatched junction bases numbered 3, after V lost 4 bases and J lost 4 bases. CDR3 in amino acids: CASSPRGLYGYTF. The DNA of the CDR3 is TGTGCCAGCAGCCCCAGGGGGCTCTATGGCTACACCTTC.

Written as DNA, the CDR3 is TGTGCCAGCAGTACCTTACAGGGGCGCGGCAATTCACCCCTCCACTTT. It is translated as CASSTLQGRGNSPLHF. The chain uses TRBV2 and TRBJ1-6; 7 bases line up with TRBD1. The CDR3 spans 16 residues. The germline gives CDR1 SNHLY, CDR2 FYNNEI. V shed 5 bases and J 7 bases; nucleotides not matched to a gene: 11.

The chain carries TRBV4-1 and TRBJ2-7; 7 nucleotides agree with TRBD1. This CDR3 has 14 amino acids. J gave up 4 bases and V 1 base, and 4 bases lay outside the gene matches. The germline V gene encodes CDR1 MGHRA and CDR2 YSYEKL. CDR3 in DNA: TGCGCCAGCAGCCAAGGGGTCAGGGGGTACGAGCAGTACTTC. Translating it yields CASSQGVRGYEQYF.

This chain connects TRBV29-1 to TRBJ2-3; no clear D. Trimming cost V 1 base and J 3 bases, with 8 bases left between them. Germline V gene data show CDR1 as SQVTM and CDR2 as ANQGSEA. This CDR3 spans 13 amino acids. The CDR3 loop reads CSVEVLGTDTQYF. The CDR3 region has the DNA TGCAGCGTTGAAGTTTTGGGGACAGATACGCAGTATTTT.

The V call is TRBV2, the J call TRBJ1-4; 9 bases are shared with TRBD1. The trim removed 6 bases at V and 8 bases at J, leaving 4 bases unmatched. Germline V gene data show CDR1 as SNHLY and CDR2 as FYNNEI. The CDR3 contains 13 residues. The CDR3 sequence is CASSGTGNEKLFF. Written as DNA, the CDR3 is TGTGCCAGCAGCGGGACAGGGAACGAAAAACTGTTTTTT.

The J gene is TRBJ1-3, the V gene TRBV6-5, with 9 bases aligning to TRBD1. V dropped 6 bases and J dropped 4; count of bases not matched to a gene: 7. The CDR3 covers 15 residues. Germline assignment: CDR1 MNHEY and CDR2 SVGAGI. CDR3 DNA: TGTGCCAGCAGAACCGGGACAGGGTCGGGAAACACCATATATTTT. The encoded protein is CASRTGTGSGNTIYF.

This clone was seen once. This chain joins TRBV7-9 and TRBJ2-1; 8 nucleotides align to TRBD2. The germline V gene has CDR1 SEHNR and CDR2 FQNEAQ (reference sequence). The CDR3 spans 17 residues. V was clipped by 1 base and J by 0 bases; unmatched bases: 5. CDR3 protein: CASSLVIGTSSYNEQFF. CDR3 in DNA: TGTGCCAGCAGCTTAGTTATCGGGACTAGCTCCTACAATGAGCAGTTCTTC.

The chain is built from TRBV27 and TRBJ2-5; D perhaps matches TRBD2 (6 bases). Germline values: CDR1 MNHEY, CDR2 SMNVEV (reference sequence). With 0 bases removed from V and 5 bases from J, the gap between germline ends came to 10 bases. The CDR3 loop spans 14 amino acids. CDR3 region: CASSLSGGVETQYF. The CDR3 DNA is TGTGCCAGCAGTTTATCGGGCGGGGTTGAGACCCAGTACTTC.

This chain's CDR3 is CASSYSTSNTNTEAFF. DNA of the CDR3: TGTGCCAGCAGTTACTCGACCAGCAACACGAACACTGAAGCTTTCTTT. The chain uses TRBV6-6 and TRBJ1-1; D unclear. Germline V gene lookup returns CDR1 MNHNY and CDR2 SVGAGI (reference sequence). The CDR3 loop spans 16 amino acids. V was cut by 0 bases and J by 1 base, with 12 bases left in between.

The gene calls are TRBV29-1 and TRBJ1-3; no definite D call. This CDR3 contains 13 residues. Germline CDR1 reads SQVTM; CDR2 reads ANQGSEA. The V gene lost 2 bases and the J gene lost 0 bases, with 5 bases spanning the gap. CDR3 sequence reads: CSVEKGSGNTIYF. In DNA form, the CDR3 reads TGCAGCGTTGAAAAGGGCTCTGGAAACACCATATATTTT.

V gene TRBV27 combines with J gene TRBJ1-5; no clear D. From germline, CDR1 is MNHEY and CDR2 SMNVEV (reference sequence). This CDR3 contains 14 residues. Trimming left V 0 bases short and J 4 bases short, with 7 bases between. The CDR3 spells CASSLSRLNQPQHF. The CDR3 coding sequence is TGTGCCAGCAGTTTATCGAGGTTAAATCAGCCCCAGCATTTT.

This chain connects TRBV19 to TRBJ1-1, with D unclear. Germline CDR1 reads LNHDA; CDR2 reads SQIVND (reference sequence). The CDR3 spans 13 residues. Trimming shortened V by 4 bases and J by 0 bases, and 6 bases separated the two germline ends. The CDR3 loop reads CASSNKMNTEAFF. For the CDR3, the DNA is TGTGCCAGTAGTAATAAAATGAACACTGAAGCTTTCTTT.

The gene calls are TRBV15 and TRBJ1-2; TRBD1 is a possible D gene (6 bases). Germline CDR1 is LNHNV and CDR2 is YYDKDF (reference sequence). The V end was cut by 4 bases, the J end by 7 bases, with 13 bases between. This CDR3 has 13 amino acids. CDR3 sequence reads: CATSKGQGGGYTF. The CDR3 nucleotides read TGTGCCACCAGCAAGGGACAAGGTGGTGGCTACACCTTC.